This T cell receptor (beta chain) was sequenced in a study of blood T cells in healthy people across ages. A J-beta primer mix and a sample-barcoded 5' primer were used in a second PCR of about 7 to 12 cycles. TCRdb independently ran MiXCR on the 5' RACE reads; one entry per CDR3 protein. This table has about 1,400,000 distinct CDR3 sequences, around 59% appearing once. Regarding the study as a whole: Compared with aged donors, long-lived donors showed fewer expanded clones, suggesting selection. The recorded TCR beta diversity per million T cells decreased in a roughly linear manner with age.

The sample, around 9.9 milliliters of peripheral blood, was drawn from each donor. A remark on this clonotype: Its antigen is as yet unknown.

The V gene lost 0 bases and the J gene lost 5 bases, with 9 bases spanning the gap. This CDR3 comprises 14 residues. Germline V gene sequence: CDR1 MGHRA, CDR2 YSYEKL. The sample was blood. This TCR was sampled from a man aged 18 to 29 in good health. This sequence joins TRBV4-1 and TRBJ2-3; TRBD1 or TRBD2 may be the D gene (5 bases each). This chain's CDR3 is CASSQEMRGDTQYF. The CDR3 DNA reads TGCGCCAGCAGCCAAGAAATGAGGGGAGATACGCAGTATTTT.